These 25 T cell receptor beta chains share one sample of origin, sequenced in a study of response to subunit inactivated influenza vaccine. From the RT-PCR reads, TCRdb called clonotypes with MiXCR, one entry per CDR3 protein. Among hundreds of thousands of distinct CDR3 sequences, approximately 13% were seen once, and the ten largest hold around 6.5%. The sample in question was PBMCs from blood, obtained around 14 days before vaccination. The receptors shown here come from a man aged 45 to 65 who received an inactivated influenza vaccine.

This chain uses TRBV5-1 with TRBJ2-5; D possibly corresponds to TRBD2 (5 bases). CDR1 and CDR2 (germline): SGHRS, YFSETQ. The V gene lost 3 bases and the J gene lost 2 bases, with 14 bases spanning the gap. This CDR3 comprises 15 residues. Here the CDR3 reads CASSWFSVEQETQYF. For the CDR3, the DNA is TGCGCCAGCAGCTGGTTTAGCGTGGAACAAGAGACCCAGTACTTC.

The chain links TRBV7-8 to TRBJ2-1; tentative D call: TRBD2 (6 bases). This CDR3 comprises 14 residues. V was pared by 4 bases and J by 5 bases, with 12 bases between. Looked up from germline, CDR1 is SGHVS and CDR2 is FQNEAQ. The CDR3 reads CASSWGGRNNEQFF. CDR3 coding DNA: TGTGCCAGCAGCTGGGGAGGCAGAAACAATGAGCAGTTCTTC.

The chain combines TRBV5-1 with TRBJ1-6, with D tentatively TRBD1 (6 bases). V lost 4 bases, J lost 7 bases, and 15 bases lay in between. The CDR3 is 15 amino acids. The V gene's germline CDR1 is SGHRS and CDR2 YFSETQ. The CDR3 nucleotides are TGCGCCAGCAGCCCTACCGGGACAACAAATTCACCCCTCCACTTT. Its protein is CASSPTGTTNSPLHF.

This clonotype was seen only a few times. The rearrangement uses TRBV7-8 and TRBJ2-5; D gene uncertain. V gave up 0 bases and J gave up 4 bases, with 12 bases separating them. Germline assignment: CDR1 SGHVS and CDR2 FQNEAQ. The CDR3 runs 15 residues. The CDR3 here is CASSLARRMGETQYF. In nucleotides, the CDR3 is TGTGCCAGCAGCTTAGCACGGCGGATGGGAGAGACCCAGTACTTC.

In regard to this clonotype: The junction and the germline gene differ at one end; a read error may be behind it. This sequence joins TRBV4-1 and TRBJ2-1; unclear D gene. The CDR3 is 13 residues long. Germline values: CDR1 MGHRA, CDR2 YSYEKL. The CDR3 sequence: CASSQDVTTSPTF. The CDR3 DNA follows: TGCGCCAGCAGCCAGGATGTGACAACCAGCCCCACCTTC.

This chain uses TRBV7-2 with TRBJ2-5, with a weak D call TRBD2 (6 bases). In germline, CDR1 is SGHTA, CDR2 FQGNSA. The CDR3 has 13 amino acids. The V end was cut by 6 bases, the J end by 5 bases, with 13 bases between. DNA for the CDR3: TGTGCCAGCAGTCGAGGGAGGATCGAGACCCAGTACTTC. This gives the protein CASSRGRIETQYF.

At least ten counts were recorded for this clonotype. This chain joins TRBV28 and TRBJ2-7; 9 bases match TRBD2. The CDR3 runs 13 residues. The V gene end was trimmed by 6 bases and the J gene end by 10 bases; junction bases not matched to a gene: 10. Germline loops: CDR1 MDHEN, CDR2 SYDVKM. This CDR3 is CASRVAGVLEQYF. CDR3 bases: TGTGCCAGCAGAGTAGCGGGAGTACTTGAACAGTACTTC.

This clonotype was recorded at least ten times. The chain recombines TRBV5-1 with TRBJ2-7; the match to TRBD2 covers 7 bases. V shed 4 bases, J shed 3 bases, and the junction held 4 bases outside the gene matches. The CDR3 spans 13 residues. The germline V gene encodes CDR1 SGHRS and CDR2 YFSETQ. CDR3 bases: TGCGCCAGCAGCACCAGGGAGGGCTACGAGCAGTACTTC. It encodes CASSTREGYEQYF.

The table lists this clonotype with a few counts. The chain is built from TRBV4-2 and TRBJ2-1; TRBD1 matches 8 bases. The CDR3 runs 16 residues. From germline, CDR1 is LGHNA and CDR2 YNFKEQ. The J segment lost 6 bases and the V segment lost 4 bases, leaving 11 bases of the junction unmatched. The CDR3 reads CASSPRIQGAVNEQFF. The CDR3 coding sequence is TGTGCCAGCAGCCCGCGGATCCAGGGGGCGGTCAATGAGCAGTTCTTC.

About this clonotype itself: With a much larger clone just one base away, this may be a read error. V usage is TRBV9 and J usage is TRBJ1-2, with TRBD1 matching over 7 bases. Germline CDR1 SGDLS, CDR2 YYNGEE. The CDR3 has 14 residues. Trimming cost V 9 bases and J 2 bases; bases outside gene matches: 10. CDR3 sequence reads: CAISRQGLNYGYTF. Here the CDR3 DNA reads TGTGCCATCAGTAGACAGGGACTGAACTATGGCTACACCTTC.

Comments on this clonotype: Compared with germline, one end of the junction differs, possibly owing to a read error. The chain carries TRBV3-1 and TRBJ2-7; perhaps TRBD2 as D (6 bases). The germline gives CDR1 LGHDT, CDR2 YNNKEL (reference sequence). This CDR3 comprises 14 residues. The DNA of the CDR3 is TGTGCCAGCAGCCCAGTGGGGGGTTCCTTCGAGCAGTACTTC. It specifies CASSPVGGSFEQYF.

This clonotype was recorded at least ten times. The chain links TRBV7-8 to TRBJ1-5, with TRBD1 matching over 10 bases. The ends lost 4 bases at V and 4 bases at J; junction bases unmatched: 4. Germline V gives CDR1 SGHVS, CDR2 FQNEAQ. This CDR3 has 15 residues. CDR3 DNA sequence: TGTGCCAGCAGCTCGTCGGACAGGGGGAATCAGCCCCAGCATTTT. Translated: CASSSSDRGNQPQHF.

This clonotype has a handful of counts. This rearrangement joins TRBV6-2 or TRBV6-3 to TRBJ2-7, with a tentative D call TRBD2 (6 bases). Trimming took 4 bases from V and 3 from J, leaving 13 bases between them. The length of the CDR3 is 14 residues. Per germline, CDR1 MNHEY and CDR2 SVGEGT. The CDR3 DNA sequence: TGTGCCAGCAGTTTCCTAGCGTCTGTCTACGAGCAGTACTTC. Translation: CASSFLASVYEQYF.

This clonotype occurred a few times. The chain uses TRBV20-1 and TRBJ2-7, with D possibly TRBD1 on 6 matching bases. Deletions cut 4 bases from V and 4 bases from J, with 11 bases between. The germline CDR1 and CDR2 sequences are DFQATT and SNEGSKA (reference sequence). The CDR3 is made up of 12 amino acids. The CDR3 protein is CSATRTAYEQYF. In nucleotides, the CDR3 is TGCAGTGCTACTCGGACAGCTTACGAGCAGTACTTC.

The genes are TRBV4-3 and TRBJ2-1, with 8 bases lining up with TRBD1. Germline assignment: CDR1 LGHNA and CDR2 YSLEER. V was pared by 1 base and J by 5 bases, with 19 bases of the junction left unmatched. The CDR3 is made up of 20 amino acids. The CDR3 protein is CASSQGGQGTEAGPHNEQFF. The CDR3 DNA reads TGCGCCAGCAGCCAAGGAGGACAGGGAACAGAAGCGGGCCCGCACAATGAGCAGTTCTTC.

This clonotype was counted between two and nine times. This chain links TRBV5-1 with TRBJ2-7; 9 bases are shared with TRBD1. The length of the CDR3 is 14 residues. Germline CDR1 is SGHRS and CDR2 is YFSETQ. V lost 3 bases, J lost 5 bases, and 6 bases stayed unmatched. CDR3 in DNA: TGCGCCAGCAGCTCCGGGACAGGGCCTCACGAGCAGTACTTC. Translation gives CASSSGTGPHEQYF.

The gene calls are TRBV20-1 and TRBJ2-1, with D tentatively TRBD2 (6 bases). Trimming cost V 0 bases and J 5 bases, with 20 bases left between them. The CDR3 length is 17 residues. The germline gives CDR1 DFQATT, CDR2 SNEGSKA (reference sequence). In DNA, the CDR3 is TGCAGTGCTAGAGAGGACGGGTCCGGGACTGGAAACAATGAGCAGTTCTTC. It translates to CSAREDGSGTGNNEQFF.

V is TRBV14 and J is TRBJ2-1; D not resolved. The V end lost 2 bases, the J end lost 6 bases, and 8 bases lay between the germline ends. The CDR3 is 13 residues long. Per germline, CDR1 SGHDN and CDR2 FVKESK. The CDR3 DNA sequence: TGTGCCAGCAGCCAATTCAGGAGCAATGAGCAGTTCTTC. Protein product: CASSQFRSNEQFF.

This clonotype was recorded many times. This chain uses TRBV30 with TRBJ1-2; no clear D gene. The CDR3 contains 13 residues. Trimming shortened V by 0 bases and J by 5 bases, and 10 bases separated the two germline ends. The V gene's germline CDR1 is GTSNPN and CDR2 SVGIG (reference sequence). The CDR3 DNA reads as TGTGCCTGGAGTGTAGAGGCTGCTTATGGCTACACCTTC. Translated: CAWSVEAAYGYTF.

The chain employs TRBV2 and TRBJ2-2, with a tentative D call TRBD2 (5 bases). Between the trimmed V and J ends, which lost 7 bases and 3 bases, there was a span of 12 bases. CDR3 length equals 14 residues. Germline lookup yields CDR1 SNHLY and CDR2 FYNNEI. The CDR3 nucleotides read TGTGCCAGCAAGATGGACTTACACACCGGGGAGCTGTTTTTT. Translation: CASKMDLHTGELFF.

This clonotype appeared a few times. The rearrangement links TRBV12-3 or TRBV12-4 to TRBJ1-2, with 7 bases fitting TRBD1. V dropped 5 bases and J dropped 13; count of bases not matched to a gene: 10. This CDR3 is built from 12 residues. The DNA of the CDR3 is TGTGCCAGCAGTCCCAGACAGGGAGAAGGCACCTTC. It yields the protein CASSPRQGEGTF.

The chain has TRBV5-1 and TRBJ1-1; 7 positions agree with TRBD1. The V and J ends lost 4 bases and 5 bases, in that order; junction bases with no gene match: 11. The CDR3 covers 15 residues. Germline loops: CDR1 SGHRS, CDR2 YFSETQ. CDR3 DNA: TGCGCCAGCAGCCCAACACCCGACAGGGAAACTGAAGCTTTCTTT. Amino acid sequence: CASSPTPDRETEAFF.

This clonotype was counted between two and nine times. The chain has TRBV27 and TRBJ2-1; 9 bases are shared with TRBD2. This CDR3 contains 17 residues. Germline V CDR1 and CDR2: MNHEY, SMNVEV (reference sequence). The V and J ends lost 2 bases and 7 bases, in that order; junction bases with no gene match: 12. CDR3 in amino acids: CASSLVVGRGGLNEQFF. CDR3 DNA sequence: TGTGCCAGCAGTTTAGTCGTTGGGCGGGGGGGGTTAAATGAGCAGTTCTTC.

V is TRBV9 and J is TRBJ2-1; 7 positions match TRBD1. V lost 0 bases and J lost 5; bases outside the gene matches: 11. This CDR3 comprises 17 residues. Germline CDR1 and CDR2: SGDLS and YYNGEE. In DNA form, the CDR3 reads TGTGCCAGCAGCGTAGCTAGGAGAGGGGGCGAAGACAATGAGCAGTTCTTC. As protein: CASSVARRGGEDNEQFF.

This chain uses TRBV7-8 with TRBJ2-2; perhaps D is TRBD1 or TRBD2 (6 bases each). The V end lost 5 bases, the J end lost 5 bases, and 15 bases lay between the germline ends. The CDR3 extends over 15 amino acids. Per the germline V gene, CDR1 is SGHVS and CDR2 is FQNEAQ. The CDR3 DNA reads TGTGCCAGCAGCCCCCTGGGGGGCTGGACCGGGGAGCTGTTTTTT. Translated, it gives CASSPLGGWTGELFF.